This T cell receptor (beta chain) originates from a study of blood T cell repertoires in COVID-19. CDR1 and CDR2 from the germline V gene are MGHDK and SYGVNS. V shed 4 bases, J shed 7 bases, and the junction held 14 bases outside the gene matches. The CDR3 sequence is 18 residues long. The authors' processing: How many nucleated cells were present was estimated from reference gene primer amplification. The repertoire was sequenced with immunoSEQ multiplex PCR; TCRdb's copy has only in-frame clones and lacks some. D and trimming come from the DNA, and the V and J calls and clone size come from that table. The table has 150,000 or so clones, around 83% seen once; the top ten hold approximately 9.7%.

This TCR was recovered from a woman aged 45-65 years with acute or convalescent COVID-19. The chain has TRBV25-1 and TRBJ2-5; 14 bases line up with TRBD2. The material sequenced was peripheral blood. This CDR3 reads CASSGSGTSGSIKRTQYF. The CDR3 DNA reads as TGTGCCAGCAGTGGCTCCGGGACTAGCGGGAGTATTAAGAGGACCCAGTACTTC.